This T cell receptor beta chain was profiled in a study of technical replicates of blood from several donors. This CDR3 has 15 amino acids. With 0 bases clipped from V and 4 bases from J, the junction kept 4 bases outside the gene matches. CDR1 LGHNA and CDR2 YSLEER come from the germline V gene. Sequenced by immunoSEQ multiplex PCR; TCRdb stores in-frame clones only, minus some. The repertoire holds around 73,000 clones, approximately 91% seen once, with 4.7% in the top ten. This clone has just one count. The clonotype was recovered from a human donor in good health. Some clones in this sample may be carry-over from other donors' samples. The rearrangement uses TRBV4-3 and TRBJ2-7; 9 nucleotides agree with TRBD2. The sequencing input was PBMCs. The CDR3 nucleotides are TGCGCCAGCAGCCAAGAGCTAGCGGGGAGTTACGAGCAGTACTTC. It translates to CASSQELAGSYEQYF.